Sequencing of this T cell receptor beta chain was carried out in a study of spatial heterogeneity in lung cancer. Study context: Beta-chain sequences were consistently detected more often than alpha-chain sequences. Study observations and caveats: Higher tumor mutation counts went along with higher counts of expanded intratumoral alpha and beta TCRs.

On each TCR cDNA molecule, a unique molecular identifier was present. TCRdb used MiXCR to reprocess the 5' RACE reads, holding one entry per CDR3 protein. The sample holds 16,000 or so distinct CDR3 sequences, approximately 6.9% seen once. Notes on this clonotype: Its antigen is not identified. Being off target in a library aimed at alpha chains, this beta chain has a size of little meaning.

Time point defined: sample taken at primary tumor resection. The cohort: some 73 early-stage, untreated non-small cell lung cancer patients. Whole RNA came from tumor, nontumor lung or frozen PBMC and was sequenced without being sorted. The V and J ends lost 5 bases and 6 bases, in that order; junction bases with no gene match: 10. The CDR3 spans 15 residues. Germline CDR1 is MNHEY and CDR2 is SVGAGI. This chain joins TRBV6-5 and TRBJ1-5; 7 nucleotides match TRBD1. The source was lung tumor tissue, collected at surgery. The receptor was isolated from a female donor with early-stage non-small cell lung cancer. The CDR3 loop reads CASSPTRQGAQPQHF. The CDR3 bases are TGTGCCAGCAGTCCCACCCGACAGGGAGCTCAGCCCCAGCATTTT.